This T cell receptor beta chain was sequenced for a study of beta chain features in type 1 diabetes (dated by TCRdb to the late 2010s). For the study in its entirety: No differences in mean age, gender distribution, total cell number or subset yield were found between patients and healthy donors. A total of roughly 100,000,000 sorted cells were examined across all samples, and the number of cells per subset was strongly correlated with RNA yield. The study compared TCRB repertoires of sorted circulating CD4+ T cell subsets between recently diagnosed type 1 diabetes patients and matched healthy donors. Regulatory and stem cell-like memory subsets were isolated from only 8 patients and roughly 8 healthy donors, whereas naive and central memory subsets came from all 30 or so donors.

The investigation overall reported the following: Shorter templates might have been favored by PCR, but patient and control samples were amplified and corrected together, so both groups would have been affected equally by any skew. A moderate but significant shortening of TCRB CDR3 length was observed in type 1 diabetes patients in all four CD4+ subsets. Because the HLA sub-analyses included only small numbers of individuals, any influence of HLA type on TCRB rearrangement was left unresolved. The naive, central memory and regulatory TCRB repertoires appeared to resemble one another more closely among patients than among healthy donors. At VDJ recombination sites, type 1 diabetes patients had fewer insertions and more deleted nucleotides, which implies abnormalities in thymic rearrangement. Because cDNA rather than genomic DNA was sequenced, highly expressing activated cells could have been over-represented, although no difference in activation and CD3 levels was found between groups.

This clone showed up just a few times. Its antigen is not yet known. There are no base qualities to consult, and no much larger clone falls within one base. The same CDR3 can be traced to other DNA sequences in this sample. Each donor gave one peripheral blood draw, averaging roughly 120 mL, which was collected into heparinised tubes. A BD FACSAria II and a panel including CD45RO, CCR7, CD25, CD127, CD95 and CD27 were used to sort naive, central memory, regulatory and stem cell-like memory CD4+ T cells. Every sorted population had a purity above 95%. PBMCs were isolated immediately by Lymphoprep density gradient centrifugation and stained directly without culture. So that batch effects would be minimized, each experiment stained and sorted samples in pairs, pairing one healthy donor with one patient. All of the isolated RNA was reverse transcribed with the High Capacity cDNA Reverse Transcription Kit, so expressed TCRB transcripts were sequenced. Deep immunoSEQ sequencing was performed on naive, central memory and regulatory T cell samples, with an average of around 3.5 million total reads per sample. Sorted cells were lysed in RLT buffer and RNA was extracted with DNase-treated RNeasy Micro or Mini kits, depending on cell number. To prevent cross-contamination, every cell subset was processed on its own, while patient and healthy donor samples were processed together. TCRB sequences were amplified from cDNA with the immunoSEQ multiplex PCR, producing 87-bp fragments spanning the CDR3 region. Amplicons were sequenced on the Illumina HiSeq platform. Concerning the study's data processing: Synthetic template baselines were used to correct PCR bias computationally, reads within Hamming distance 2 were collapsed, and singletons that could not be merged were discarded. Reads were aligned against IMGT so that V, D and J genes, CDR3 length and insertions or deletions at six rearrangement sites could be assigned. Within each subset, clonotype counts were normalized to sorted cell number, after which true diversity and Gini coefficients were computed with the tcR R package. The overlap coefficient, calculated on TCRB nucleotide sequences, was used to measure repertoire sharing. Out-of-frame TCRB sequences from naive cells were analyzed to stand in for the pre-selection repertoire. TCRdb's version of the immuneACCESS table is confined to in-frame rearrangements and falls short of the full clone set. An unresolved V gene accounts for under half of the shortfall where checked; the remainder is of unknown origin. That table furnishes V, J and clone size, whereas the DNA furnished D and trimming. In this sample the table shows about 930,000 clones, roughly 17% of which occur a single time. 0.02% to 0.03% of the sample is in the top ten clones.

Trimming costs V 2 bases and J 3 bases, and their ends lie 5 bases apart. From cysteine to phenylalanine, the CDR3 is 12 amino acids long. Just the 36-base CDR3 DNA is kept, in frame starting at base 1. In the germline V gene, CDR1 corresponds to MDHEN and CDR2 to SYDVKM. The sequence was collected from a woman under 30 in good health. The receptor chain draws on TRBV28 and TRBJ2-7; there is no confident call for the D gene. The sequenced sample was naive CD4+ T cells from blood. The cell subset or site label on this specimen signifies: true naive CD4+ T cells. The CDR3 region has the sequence CASSLSSYEQYF. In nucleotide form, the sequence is TGTGCCAGCAGTTTAAGCAGCTACGAGCAGTACTTC.